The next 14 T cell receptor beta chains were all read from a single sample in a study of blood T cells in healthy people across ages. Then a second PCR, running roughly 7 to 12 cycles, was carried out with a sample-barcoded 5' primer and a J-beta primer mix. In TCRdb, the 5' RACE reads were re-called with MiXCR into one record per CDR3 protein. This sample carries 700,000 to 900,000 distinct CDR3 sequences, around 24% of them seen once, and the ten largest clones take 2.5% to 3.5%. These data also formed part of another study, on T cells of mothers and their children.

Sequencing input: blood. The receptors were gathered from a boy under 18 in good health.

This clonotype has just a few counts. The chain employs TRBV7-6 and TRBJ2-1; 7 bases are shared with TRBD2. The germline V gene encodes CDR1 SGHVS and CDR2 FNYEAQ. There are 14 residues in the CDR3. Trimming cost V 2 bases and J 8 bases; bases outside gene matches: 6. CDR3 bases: TGTGCCAGCAGCTTATACGGGGGGATGGATGAGCAGTTCTTC. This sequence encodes CASSLYGGMDEQFF.

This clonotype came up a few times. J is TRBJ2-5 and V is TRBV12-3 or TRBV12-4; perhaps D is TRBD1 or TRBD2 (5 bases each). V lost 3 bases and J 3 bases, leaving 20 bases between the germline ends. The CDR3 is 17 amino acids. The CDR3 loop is CASSFGDQQVIEETQYF. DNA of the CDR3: TGTGCCAGCAGTTTCGGGGACCAACAGGTGATAGAAGAGACCCAGTACTTC.

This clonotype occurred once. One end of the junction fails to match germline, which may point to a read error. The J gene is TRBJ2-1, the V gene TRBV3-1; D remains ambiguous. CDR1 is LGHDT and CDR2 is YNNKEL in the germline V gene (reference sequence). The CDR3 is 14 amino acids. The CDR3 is CASSPWSAHNEQLF. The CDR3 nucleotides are TGTGCCAGCAGCCCCTGGTCGGCTCACAATGAGCAGCTCTTC.

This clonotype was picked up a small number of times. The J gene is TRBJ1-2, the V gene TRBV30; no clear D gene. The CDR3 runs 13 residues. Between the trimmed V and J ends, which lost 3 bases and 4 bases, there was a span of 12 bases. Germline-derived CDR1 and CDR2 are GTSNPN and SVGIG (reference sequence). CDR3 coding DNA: TGTGCCTGGAGAACCGGGCGACGCTATGGCTACACCTTC. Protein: CAWRTGRRYGYTF.

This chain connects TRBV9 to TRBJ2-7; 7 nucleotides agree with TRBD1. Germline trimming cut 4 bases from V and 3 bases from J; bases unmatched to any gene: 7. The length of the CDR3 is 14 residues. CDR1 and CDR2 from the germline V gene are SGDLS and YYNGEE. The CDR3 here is CASSPQDRSYEQYF. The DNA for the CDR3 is TGTGCCAGCAGCCCCCAGGACAGGAGCTACGAGCAGTACTTC.

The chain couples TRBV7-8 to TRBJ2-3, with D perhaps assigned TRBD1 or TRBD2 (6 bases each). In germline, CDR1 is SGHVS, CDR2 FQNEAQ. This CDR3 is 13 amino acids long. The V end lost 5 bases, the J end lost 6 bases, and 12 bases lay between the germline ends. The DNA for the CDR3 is TGTGCCAGCAGCCCTGGGGGGCGTGATACGCAGTATTTT. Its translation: CASSPGGRDTQYF. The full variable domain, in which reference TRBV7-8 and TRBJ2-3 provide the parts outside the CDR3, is GAGVSQSPRYKVAKRGQDVALRCDPISGHVSLFWYQQALGQGPEFLTYFQNEAQLDKSGLPSDRFFAERPEGSVSTLKIQRTQQEDSAVYLCASSPGGRDTQYFGPGTRLTVL.

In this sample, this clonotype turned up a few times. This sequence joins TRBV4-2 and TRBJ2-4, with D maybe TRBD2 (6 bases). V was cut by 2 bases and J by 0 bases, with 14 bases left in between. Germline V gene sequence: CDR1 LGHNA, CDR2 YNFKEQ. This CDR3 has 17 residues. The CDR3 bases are TGTGCCAGCAGCCAATCCGGGAGCATCCTAGCCAAAAACATTCAGTACTTC. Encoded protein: CASSQSGSILAKNIQYF.

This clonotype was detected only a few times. The CDR3 DNA sequence: TGTGCCAGCAGTCCCTCGCTTGCGAGGGACATTCAGTACTTC. This sequence encodes CASSPSLARDIQYF. The rearrangement uses TRBV12-3 or TRBV12-4 and TRBJ2-4, with a possible D match to TRBD2 (5 bases). This CDR3 spans 14 amino acids. Trimming shortened V by 5 bases and J by 8 bases, and 16 bases separated the two germline ends.

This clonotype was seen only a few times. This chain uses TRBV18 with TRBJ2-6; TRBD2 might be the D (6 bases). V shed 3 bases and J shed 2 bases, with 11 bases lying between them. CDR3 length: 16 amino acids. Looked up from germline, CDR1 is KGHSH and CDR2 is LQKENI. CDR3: CASSPGGFAGANVLTF. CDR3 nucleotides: TGTGCCAGCTCACCGGGGGGTTTCGCTGGGGCCAACGTCCTGACTTTC.

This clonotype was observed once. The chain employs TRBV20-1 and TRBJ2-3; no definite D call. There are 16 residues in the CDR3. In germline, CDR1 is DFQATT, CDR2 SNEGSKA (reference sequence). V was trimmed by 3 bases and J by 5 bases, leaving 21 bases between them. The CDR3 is CSARRGPLSPGDTQYF. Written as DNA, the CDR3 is TGCAGTGCTAGGAGAGGACCACTCTCCCCCGGAGATACGCAGTATTTT.

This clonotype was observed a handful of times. This CDR3 reads CASSDFTQGYTF. CDR3 nucleotides: TGTGCCAGCAGTGACTTCACCCAGGGCTACACCTTC. The V gene is TRBV6-1, the J gene TRBJ1-2; D gene unclear. The germline CDR1 and CDR2 sequences are MNHNS and SASEGT. V was clipped by 3 bases and J by 8 bases, with 10 bases between them. This CDR3 has 12 residues.

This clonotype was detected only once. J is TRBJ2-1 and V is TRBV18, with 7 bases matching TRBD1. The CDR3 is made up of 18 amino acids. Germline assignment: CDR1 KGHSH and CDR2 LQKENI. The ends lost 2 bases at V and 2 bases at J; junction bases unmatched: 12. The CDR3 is CASSPRGGPTLAYNEQFF. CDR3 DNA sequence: TGTGCCAGCTCACCAAGAGGGGGCCCCACGCTCGCCTACAATGAGCAGTTCTTC.

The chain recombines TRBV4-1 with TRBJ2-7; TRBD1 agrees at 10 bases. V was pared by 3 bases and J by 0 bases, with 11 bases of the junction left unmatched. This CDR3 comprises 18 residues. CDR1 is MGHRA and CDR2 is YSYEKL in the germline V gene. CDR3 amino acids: CASSHPWDGTGDSYEQYF. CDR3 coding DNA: TGCGCCAGCAGCCACCCATGGGACGGGACAGGGGACTCCTACGAGCAGTACTTC.

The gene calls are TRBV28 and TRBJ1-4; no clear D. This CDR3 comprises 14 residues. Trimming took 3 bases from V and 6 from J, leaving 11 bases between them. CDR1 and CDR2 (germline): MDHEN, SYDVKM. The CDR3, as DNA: TGTGCCAGCAGTTTCCGGAGTATCGATGAAAAACTGTTTTTT. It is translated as CASSFRSIDEKLFF.